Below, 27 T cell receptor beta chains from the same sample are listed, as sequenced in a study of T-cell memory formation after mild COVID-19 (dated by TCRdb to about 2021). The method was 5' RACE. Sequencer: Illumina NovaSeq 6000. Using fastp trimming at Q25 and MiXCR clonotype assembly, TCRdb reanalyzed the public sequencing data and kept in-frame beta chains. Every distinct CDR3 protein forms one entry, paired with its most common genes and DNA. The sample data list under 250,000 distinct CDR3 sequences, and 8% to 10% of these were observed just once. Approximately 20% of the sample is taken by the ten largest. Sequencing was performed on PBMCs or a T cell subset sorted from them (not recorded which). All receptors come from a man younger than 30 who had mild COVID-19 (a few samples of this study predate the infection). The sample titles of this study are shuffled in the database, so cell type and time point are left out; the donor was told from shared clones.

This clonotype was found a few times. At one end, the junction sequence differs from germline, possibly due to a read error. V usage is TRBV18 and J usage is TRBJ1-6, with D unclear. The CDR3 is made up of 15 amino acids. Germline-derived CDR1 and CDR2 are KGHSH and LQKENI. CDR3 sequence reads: CASSPRGPQNSPLHF. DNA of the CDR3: TGTGCCAGCTCCCCACGGGGTCCCCAAAATTCACCCCTCCACTTT.

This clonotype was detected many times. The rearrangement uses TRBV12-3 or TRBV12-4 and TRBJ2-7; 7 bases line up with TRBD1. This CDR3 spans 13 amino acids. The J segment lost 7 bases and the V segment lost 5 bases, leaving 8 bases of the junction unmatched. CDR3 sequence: CASSNRQGREQYV. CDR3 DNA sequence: TGTGCCAGCAGTAACCGACAGGGAAGAGAGCAGTACGTC.

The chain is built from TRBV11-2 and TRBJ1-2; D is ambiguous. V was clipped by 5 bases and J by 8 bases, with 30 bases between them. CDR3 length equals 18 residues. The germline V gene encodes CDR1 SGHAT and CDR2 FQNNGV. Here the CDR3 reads CASSLFGRRSVGGKGYTF. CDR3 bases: TGTGCCAGCAGCCTTTTCGGCCGGAGGTCGGTTGGTGGGAAGGGCTACACCTTC. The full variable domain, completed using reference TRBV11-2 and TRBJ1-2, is EAGVAQSPRYKIIEKRQSVAFWCNPISGHATLYWYQQILGQGPKLLIQFQNNGVVDDSQLPKDRFSAERLKGVDSTLKIQPAKLEDSAVYLCASSLFGRRSVGGKGYTFGSGTRLTVV.

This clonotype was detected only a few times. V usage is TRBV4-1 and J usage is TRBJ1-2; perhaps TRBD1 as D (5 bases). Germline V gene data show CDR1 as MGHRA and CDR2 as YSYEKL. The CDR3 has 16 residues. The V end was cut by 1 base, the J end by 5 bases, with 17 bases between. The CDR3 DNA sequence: TGCGCCAGCAGCCAAGTAGGCCCAGGAGGACAATATGGCTACACCTTC. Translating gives CASSQVGPGGQYGYTF.

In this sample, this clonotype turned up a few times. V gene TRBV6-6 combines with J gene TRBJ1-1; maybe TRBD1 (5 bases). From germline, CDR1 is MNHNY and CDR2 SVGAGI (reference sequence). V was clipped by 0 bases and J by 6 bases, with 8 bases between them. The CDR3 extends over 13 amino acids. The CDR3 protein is CASSYSPGAEAFF. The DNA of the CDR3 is TGTGCCAGCAGTTACTCGCCGGGGGCTGAAGCTTTCTTT.

The CDR3 sequence: CASSPDWSEPQHF. CDR3 DNA sequence: TGTGCCAGCAGCCCCGATTGGAGCGAGCCCCAGCATTTT. This chain connects TRBV7-2 to TRBJ1-5; D gene unclear. Trimming cost V 5 bases and J 8 bases, with 13 bases left between them. The CDR3 is 13 residues long. Germline V gene sequence: CDR1 SGHTA, CDR2 FQGNSA.

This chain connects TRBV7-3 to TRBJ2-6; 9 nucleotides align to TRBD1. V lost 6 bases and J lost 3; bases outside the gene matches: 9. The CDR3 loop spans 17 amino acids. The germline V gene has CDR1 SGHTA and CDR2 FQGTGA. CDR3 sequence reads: CASSSGTGHGGANVLTF. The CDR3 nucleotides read TGTGCCAGCAGTTCCGGGACAGGGCATGGTGGGGCCAACGTCCTGACTTTC.

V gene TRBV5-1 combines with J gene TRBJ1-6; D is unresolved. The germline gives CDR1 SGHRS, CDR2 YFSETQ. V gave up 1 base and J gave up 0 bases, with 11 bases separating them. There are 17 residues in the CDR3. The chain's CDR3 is CASSLTASRSYNSPLHF. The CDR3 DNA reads TGCGCCAGCAGCTTGACTGCCAGCCGCTCCTATAATTCACCCCTCCACTTT.

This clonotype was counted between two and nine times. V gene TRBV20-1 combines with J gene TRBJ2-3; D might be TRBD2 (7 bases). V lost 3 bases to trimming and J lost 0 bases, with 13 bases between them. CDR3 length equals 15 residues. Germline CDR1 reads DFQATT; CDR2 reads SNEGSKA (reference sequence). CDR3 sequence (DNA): TGCAGTGCTAGCTTACGGGGGGCTAGCACAGATACGCAGTATTTT. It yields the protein CSASLRGASTDTQYF.

As DNA, the CDR3 is TGTGCCAGCTCACCGAGCGGGGGGGATTACAATGAGCAGTTCTTC. Its protein is CASSPSGGDYNEQFF. The rearrangement joins TRBV18 to TRBJ2-1, with 10 bases identical to TRBD2. Germline CDR1 KGHSH, CDR2 LQKENI. This CDR3 is built from 15 residues. V was clipped by 3 bases and J by 4 bases; unmatched bases: 3.

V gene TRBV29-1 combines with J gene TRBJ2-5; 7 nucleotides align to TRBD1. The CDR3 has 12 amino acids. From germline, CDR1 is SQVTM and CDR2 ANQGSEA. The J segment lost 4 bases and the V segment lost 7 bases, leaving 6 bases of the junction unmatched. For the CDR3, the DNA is TGCAGCGCCGTAACAGGGGCAGAGACCCAGTACTTC. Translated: CSAVTGAETQYF.

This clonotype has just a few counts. CDR3 sequence: CASVHGTGELFF. The CDR3 DNA sequence: TGTGCCAGCGTACACGGCACCGGGGAGCTGTTTTTT. The chain links TRBV7-9 to TRBJ2-2; D is unclear. Trimming took off 8 bases at V and 4 bases at J, with 8 bases between the two ends. The germline V gene encodes CDR1 SEHNR and CDR2 FQNEAQ (reference sequence). The CDR3 length is 12 residues. Filled out from reference TRBV7-9 and TRBJ2-2, the complete variable domain reads DTGVSQNPRHKITKRGQNVTFRCDPISEHNRLYWYRQTLGQGPEFLTYFQNEAQLEKSRLLSDRFSAERPKGSFSTLEIQRTEQGDSAMYLCASVHGTGELFFGEGSRLTVL.

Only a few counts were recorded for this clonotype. This CDR3 is CASRTTAAYYGYTF. The CDR3 DNA reads as TGTGCCAGCAGGACGACAGCCGCCTACTATGGCTACACCTTC. This chain links TRBV6-5 with TRBJ1-2; maybe TRBD1 (5 bases). The V gene lost 6 bases and the J gene lost 3 bases, with 14 bases spanning the gap. This CDR3 has 14 amino acids. CDR1 is MNHEY, CDR2 SVGAGI, per germline.

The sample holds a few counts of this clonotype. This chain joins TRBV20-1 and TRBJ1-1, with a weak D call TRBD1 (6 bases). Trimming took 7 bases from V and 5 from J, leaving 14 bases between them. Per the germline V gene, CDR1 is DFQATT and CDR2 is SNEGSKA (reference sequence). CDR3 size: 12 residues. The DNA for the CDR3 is TGCAGTGTACAGGGAATAGGGACTGAAGCTTTCTTT. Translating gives CSVQGIGTEAFF.

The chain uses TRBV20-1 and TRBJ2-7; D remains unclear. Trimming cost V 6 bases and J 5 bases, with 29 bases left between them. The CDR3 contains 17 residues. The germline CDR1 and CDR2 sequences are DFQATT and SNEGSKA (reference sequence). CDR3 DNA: TGCAGTGCCCCCAAGCTTGTCGGGTATCCGCTAGTAAACGAGCAGTACTTC. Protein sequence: CSAPKLVGYPLVNEQYF.

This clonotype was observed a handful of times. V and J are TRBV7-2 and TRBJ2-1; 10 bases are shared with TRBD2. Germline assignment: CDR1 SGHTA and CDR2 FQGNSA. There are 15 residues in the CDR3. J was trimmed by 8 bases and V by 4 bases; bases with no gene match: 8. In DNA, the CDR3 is TGTGCCAGCAGCTCCAAAGCGGGGGGGCTCTATGAGCAGTTCTTC. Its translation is CASSSKAGGLYEQFF.

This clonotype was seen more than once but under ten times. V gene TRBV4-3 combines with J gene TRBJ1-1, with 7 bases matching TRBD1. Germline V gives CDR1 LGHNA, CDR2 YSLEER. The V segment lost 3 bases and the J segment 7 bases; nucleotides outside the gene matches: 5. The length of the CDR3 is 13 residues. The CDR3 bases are TGCGCCAGCAGCCAGGCTCAGGGGGATGAAGCTTTCTTT. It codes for CASSQAQGDEAFF.

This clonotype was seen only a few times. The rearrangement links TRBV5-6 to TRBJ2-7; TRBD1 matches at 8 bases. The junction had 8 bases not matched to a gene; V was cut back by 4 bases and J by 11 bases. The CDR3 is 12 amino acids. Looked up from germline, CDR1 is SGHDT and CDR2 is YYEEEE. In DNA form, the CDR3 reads TGTGCCAGCAGCCTCACAGGGGGTGTAGAGTACGTC. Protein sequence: CASSLTGGVEYV.

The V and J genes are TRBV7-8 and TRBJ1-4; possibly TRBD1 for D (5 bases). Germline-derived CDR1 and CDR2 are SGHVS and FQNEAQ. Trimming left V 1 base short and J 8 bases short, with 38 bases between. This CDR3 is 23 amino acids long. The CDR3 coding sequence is TGTGCCAGCAGCTTAGTAGGGGACCCCTTCCAGCCCTTAAGGGACCCCGGGGAAGAAAAACTGTTTTTT. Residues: CASSLVGDPFQPLRDPGEEKLFF.

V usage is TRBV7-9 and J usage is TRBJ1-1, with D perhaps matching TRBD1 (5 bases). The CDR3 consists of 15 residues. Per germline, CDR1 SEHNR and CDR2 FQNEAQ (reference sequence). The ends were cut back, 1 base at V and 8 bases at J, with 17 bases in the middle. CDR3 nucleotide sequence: TGTGCCAGCAGCTTAGAGGGAGGGGTTTCGCGGGAAGCTTTCTTT. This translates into CASSLEGGVSREAFF.

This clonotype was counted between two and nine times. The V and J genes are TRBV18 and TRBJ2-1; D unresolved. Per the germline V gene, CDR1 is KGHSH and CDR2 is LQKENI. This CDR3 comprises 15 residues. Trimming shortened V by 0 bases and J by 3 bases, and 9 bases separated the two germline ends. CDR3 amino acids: CASSPPDGNYNEQFF. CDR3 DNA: TGTGCCAGCTCACCACCCGACGGAAACTACAATGAGCAGTTCTTC.

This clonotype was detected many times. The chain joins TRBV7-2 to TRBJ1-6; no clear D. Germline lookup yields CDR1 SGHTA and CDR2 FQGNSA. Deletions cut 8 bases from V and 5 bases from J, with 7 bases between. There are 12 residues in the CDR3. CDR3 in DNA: TGTGCCAGCTCCTTTAATAATTCACCCCTCCACTTT. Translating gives CASSFNNSPLHF.

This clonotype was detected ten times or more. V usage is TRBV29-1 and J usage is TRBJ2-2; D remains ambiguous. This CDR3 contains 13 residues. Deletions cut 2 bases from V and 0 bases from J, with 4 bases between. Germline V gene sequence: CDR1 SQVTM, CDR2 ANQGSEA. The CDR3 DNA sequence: TGCAGCGTTGAATCTCCGAACACCGGGGAGCTGTTTTTT. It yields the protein CSVESPNTGELFF.

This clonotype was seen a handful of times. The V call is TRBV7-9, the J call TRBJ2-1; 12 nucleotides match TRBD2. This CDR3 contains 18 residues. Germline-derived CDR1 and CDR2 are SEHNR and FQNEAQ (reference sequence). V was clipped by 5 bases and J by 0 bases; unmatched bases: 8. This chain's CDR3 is CASSPRTSGELSYNEQFF. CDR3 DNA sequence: TGTGCCAGCAGCCCACGGACTAGCGGGGAACTCTCCTACAATGAGCAGTTCTTC.

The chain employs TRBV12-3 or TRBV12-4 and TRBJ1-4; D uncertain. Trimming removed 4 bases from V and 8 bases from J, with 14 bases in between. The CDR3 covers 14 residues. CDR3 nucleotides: TGTGCCAGCAGTTCGGACCCCAGATGGGAAAAACTGTTTTTT. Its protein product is CASSSDPRWEKLFF.

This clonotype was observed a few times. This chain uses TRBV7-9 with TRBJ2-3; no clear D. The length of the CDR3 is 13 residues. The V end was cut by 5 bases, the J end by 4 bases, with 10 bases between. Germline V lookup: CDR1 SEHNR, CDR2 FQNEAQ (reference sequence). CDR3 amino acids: CASSPTPPDTQYF. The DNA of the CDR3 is TGTGCCAGCAGCCCGACTCCCCCAGATACGCAGTATTTT. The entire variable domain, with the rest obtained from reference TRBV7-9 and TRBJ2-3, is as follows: DTGVSQNPRHKITKRGQNVTFRCDPISEHNRLYWYRQTLGQGPEFLTYFQNEAQLEKSRLLSDRFSAERPKGSFSTLEIQRTEQGDSAMYLCASSPTPPDTQYFGPGTRLTVL.

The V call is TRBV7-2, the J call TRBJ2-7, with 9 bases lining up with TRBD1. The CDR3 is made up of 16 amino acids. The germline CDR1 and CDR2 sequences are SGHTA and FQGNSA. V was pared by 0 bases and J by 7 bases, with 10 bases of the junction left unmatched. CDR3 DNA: TGTGCCAGCAGCTTAGCCGGGACAGGGCAGTCGGGTGAGCAGTACTTC. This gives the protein CASSLAGTGQSGEQYF.